The 14 T cell receptor beta chains below were found in one sample sequenced in a study of shared clonotypes between healthy human individuals. TCRdb's table, derived via immunoSEQ multiplex PCR, lists solely in-frame clones and lacks some. This table holds around 1.5 million clones, about 98% found once. Sequenced sample: naive CD4+ T cells sorted from blood. Documented subset: CD45RA+ positively selected. These TCRs come from a young man in good health.

This sequence joins TRBV9 and TRBJ1-2; no reliable D call. This CDR3 region has 15 residues. Germline CDR1 is SGDLS and CDR2 is YYNGEE. V lost 0 bases to trimming and J lost 8 bases, with 17 bases between them. CDR3 DNA sequence: TGTGCCAGCAGCGTAGCCCAGACACCCCGTTGGGGCTACACCTTC. Its translation is CASSVAQTPRWGYTF.

In regard to this clone: The identical CDR3 is also encoded by other nucleotide sequences in the sample. The rearrangement uses TRBV5-1 and TRBJ2-7, with a weak D call TRBD1 (6 bases). The CDR3 contains 13 residues. V shed 2 bases and J shed 4 bases, with 10 bases lying between them. From germline, CDR1 is SGHRS and CDR2 YFSETQ. The CDR3, as DNA: TGCGCCAGCAGCTTAACAGGGTCGTACGAGCAGTACTTC. This codes for CASSLTGSYEQYF.

With respect to this clone: This CDR3 is also generated by other DNA sequences in the sample. The chain recombines TRBV18 with TRBJ1-1; 8 bases line up with TRBD1. The CDR3 contains 15 residues. Germline CDR1 reads KGHSH; CDR2 reads LQKENI. J gave up 0 bases and V 3 bases, and 3 bases lay outside the gene matches. The CDR3 is CASSPGQGLNTEAFF. The CDR3 coding sequence is TGTGCCAGCTCACCCGGACAGGGCCTGAACACTGAAGCTTTCTTT.

The chain recombines TRBV18 with TRBJ2-1, with a possible D match to TRBD1 (6 bases). The CDR3 sequence is 16 residues long. Germline loops: CDR1 KGHSH, CDR2 LQKENI. V was shortened by 1 base and J by 9 bases, with 19 bases between the two germline ends. Here the CDR3 reads CASSPRPAGRDTEQFF. Written as DNA, the CDR3 is TGTGCCAGCTCACCACGGCCCGCCGGAAGGGACACTGAGCAGTTCTTC.

The chain carries TRBV5-1 and TRBJ2-7, with D maybe TRBD1 (7 bases). This CDR3 has 15 residues. V was pared by 0 bases and J by 7 bases, with 17 bases between. Looked up from germline, CDR1 is SGHRS and CDR2 is YFSETQ. The CDR3 region has the DNA TGCGCCAGCAGCTTGGCGCAGGGGGAGACTAGGGAGCAGTACTTC. Amino acid sequence: CASSLAQGETREQYF.

As regards this clone: Other DNA variants within this sample encode the same CDR3. The rearrangement links TRBV7-9 to TRBJ2-2; D gene unclear. CDR1 is SEHNR and CDR2 is FQNEAQ in the germline V gene (reference sequence). The ends were cut back, 2 bases at V and 2 bases at J, with 3 bases in the middle. The CDR3 has 13 residues. The CDR3, as DNA: TGTGCCAGCAGCTTACCCAACACCGGGGAGCTGTTTTTT. It yields the protein CASSLPNTGELFF.

The J gene is TRBJ2-1, the V gene TRBV19, with unresolved D. This CDR3 region has 13 residues. The V and J ends lost 5 bases and 10 bases respectively, with 15 bases between them. Germline CDR1 and CDR2: LNHDA and SQIVND (reference sequence). The CDR3 spells CASSPHLGIEQFF. CDR3 in DNA: TGTGCCAGTAGTCCTCATCTGGGAATCGAGCAGTTCTTC.

V usage is TRBV20-1 and J usage is TRBJ2-3; D is ambiguous. Per the germline V gene, CDR1 is DFQATT and CDR2 is SNEGSKA (reference sequence). V gave up 6 bases and J gave up 7 bases, with 8 bases separating them. CDR3 length equals 10 residues. CDR3 loop: CSAGLNTQYF. The CDR3 nucleotides are TGCAGTGCCGGGTTGAATACGCAGTATTTT.

The chain uses TRBV5-4 and TRBJ2-5; TRBD2 might be the D (5 bases). Deletions cut 0 bases from V and 9 bases from J, with 18 bases between. Per the germline V gene, CDR1 is SGHNT and CDR2 is YYREEE (reference sequence). The CDR3 sequence is 15 residues long. CDR3 coding DNA: TGTGCCAGCAGCTTGGCACCTATCGGGGAGCCGGCCCAGTACTTC. It encodes CASSLAPIGEPAQYF.

CDR3 nucleotides: TGCGCCAGCAGCGCCTCACTAGCGGGAGGCTACGAGCAGTACTTC. Protein product: CASSASLAGGYEQYF. This chain joins TRBV5-1 and TRBJ2-7, with 12 bases identical to TRBD2. CDR3 length: 15 residues. The V and J ends lost 4 bases and 3 bases, in that order; junction bases with no gene match: 5. Per germline, CDR1 SGHRS and CDR2 YFSETQ.

The V call is TRBV27, the J call TRBJ1-1; unclear D gene. Germline loops: CDR1 MNHEY, CDR2 SMNVEV (reference sequence). The CDR3 spans 13 residues. V lost 0 bases, J lost 7 bases, and 9 bases lay in between. The CDR3 protein is CASSLSSPHEAFF. The CDR3 nucleotides are TGTGCCAGCAGTTTATCGAGTCCTCATGAAGCTTTCTTT.

This clone was picked up one time. A junction boundary mismatches the germline segment, possibly from a read error. The J gene is TRBJ2-1, the V gene TRBV7-7; 8 positions agree with TRBD1. The CDR3 has 13 residues. In germline, CDR1 is SSHAT, CDR2 FNYEAQ (reference sequence). CDR3 protein: CASSQDRDNEQFF. The CDR3 DNA sequence: TGTGCTAGCAGCCAGGACAGGGACAATGAGCAGTTCTTC.

The chain joins TRBV27 to TRBJ2-1, with TRBD2 matching over 7 bases. CDR1 is MNHEY and CDR2 is SMNVEV in the germline V gene (reference sequence). V lost 4 bases to trimming and J lost 9 bases; unmatched junction nucleotides: 9. CDR3 length: 14 residues. CDR3 DNA sequence: TGTGCCAGCAGTTGGGGTCTCGGGAGGTCTGAGCAGTTCTTC. Protein product: CASSWGLGRSEQFF.

About this clone itself: Distinct nucleotide sequences in the sample also encode this CDR3. The V and J genes are TRBV5-1 and TRBJ2-1, with 9 bases lining up with TRBD2. Germline CDR1 SGHRS, CDR2 YFSETQ. The V gene end was trimmed by 4 bases and the J gene end by 5 bases; junction bases not matched to a gene: 7. The CDR3 contains 15 residues. Written as DNA, the CDR3 is TGCGCCAGCAGCCCCTTAGCGGGAGTAAACAATGAGCAGTTCTTC. As protein: CASSPLAGVNNEQFF.